There are a few counts of the clone carrying this T cell receptor beta chain. The target antigen is unknown. A second PCR of about 7 to 12 cycles used a sample-barcoded 5' primer and a J-beta primer mix. Paired-end reads containing CDR3 totaled no fewer than 3 million for each sample. TCRdb called the 5' RACE reads again in MiXCR, with one record for every CDR3 protein. The sample has over 1,500,000 distinct CDR3 sequences, around 42% seen once. Ranging in age from roughly 6 to 90, the donors were healthy Caucasian individuals from Russia. Total RNA extracted from each sample amounted to at least 5 micrograms. This sample was included in a study of blood T cells in healthy people across ages. The study's findings and limits: The authors considered diversity estimates from one million T cells to be underestimates.

In germline, CDR1 is SGHVS, CDR2 FNYEAQ. With 4 bases clipped from V and 4 bases from J, the junction kept 18 bases outside the gene matches. The CDR3 length is 18 residues. The sequence derives from a human donor in good health. The J gene is TRBJ2-7, the V gene TRBV7-6; TRBD2 agrees at 8 bases. The sequencing sample was made of blood. The CDR3 sequence: CASSSLLKRGSLRYEQYF. The CDR3 DNA reads TGTGCCAGCAGCTCCCTACTCAAGCGGGGGTCCCTGAGGTACGAGCAGTACTTC.